The entry below describes one T cell receptor beta chain. An end of the junction differs from the germline gene, which may be a read error. Other DNA sequences within the sample encode an identical CDR3. The repertoire was sequenced with immunoSEQ multiplex PCR; TCRdb's copy has only in-frame clones and lacks some. The sample lists hundreds of thousands of clones; roughly 80% were seen once. Germline V lookup: CDR1 SGHRS, CDR2 YFSETQ. The CDR3 totals 15 residues. The sample comes from a study of blood T cell repertoires in COVID-19. Study-wide background: The analysed material was cDNA or gDNA that came from T cells, B-cell-depleted T cells, or PBMCs.

This receptor was obtained from a man aged 25 to 40 with acute COVID-19. Sequencing was carried out using PBMCs or T cells enriched from blood (not recorded which). The chain is built from TRBV5-1 and TRBJ1-5, with TRBD1 as a possible D gene (5 bases). The CDR3: CASSPGGYSNQPQHF. The CDR3 DNA is TGTGCCAGCAGCCCCGGGGGATATAGCAATCAGCCCCAGCATTTT.